The 32 T cell receptor beta chains in this list originate from one sample, sequenced in a study of T cells in tuberculosis. Using immunoSEQ multiplex PCR, the repertoire was profiled, and TCRdb retains in-frame clones only, with some absent. This table has approximately 59,000 clones, 88% appearing once. Sorting used thawed, overnight-rested PBMC stained with anti-CD3, a viability dye and GMM-loaded CD1B tetramer. The CD1B tetramers carried C32 glucose monomycolate purified from Rhodococcus equi. The sequenced sample consisted of CD1b-GMM tetramer-negative cells sorted from PBMCs. These receptors originate from an adult woman with latent tuberculosis.

V is TRBV28 and J is TRBJ1-2; 9 bases agree with TRBD1. The germline V gene encodes CDR1 MDHEN and CDR2 SYDVKM. This CDR3 spans 15 amino acids. J lost 1 base, V lost 6 bases, and 6 bases had no gene match. The CDR3 region is CASRTDRGSNYGYTF. The CDR3 region has the DNA TGTGCCAGCAGGACCGACAGGGGGAGTAACTATGGCTACACCTTC.

The rearrangement links TRBV30 to TRBJ2-2; D not certain. The V gene lost 4 bases and the J gene lost 3 bases, with 9 bases spanning the gap. The CDR3 is 13 residues long. CDR1 and CDR2 (germline): GTSNPN, SVGIG (reference sequence). This CDR3 reads CAWNIVDTGELFF. The CDR3 nucleotides read TGTGCCTGGAATATCGTAGACACCGGGGAGCTGTTTTTT.

This chain connects TRBV5-6 to TRBJ2-1, with D uncertain. Germline V lookup: CDR1 SGHDT, CDR2 YYEEEE. The CDR3 runs to 12 residues. Trimming took 1 base from V and 5 from J, leaving 4 bases between them. Here the CDR3 reads CASSLYHNEQFF. CDR3 nucleotides: TGTGCCAGCAGCTTGTATCACAATGAGCAGTTCTTC.

V usage is TRBV7-2 and J usage is TRBJ1-2; TRBD1 matches 7 bases. Looked up from germline, CDR1 is SGHTA and CDR2 is FQGNSA. CDR3 length equals 16 residues. V lost 6 bases, J lost 4 bases, and 14 bases stayed unmatched. DNA for the CDR3: TGTGCCAGCAGTCCACTCTCCACAGGGGCCGGCTATGGCTACACCTTC. Translating gives CASSPLSTGAGYGYTF.

The rearrangement uses TRBV27 and TRBJ1-2; D gene uncertain. The CDR3 runs 13 residues. Trimming removed 2 bases at V and 2 bases at J, with 6 bases between. Germline-derived CDR1 and CDR2 are MNHEY and SMNVEV (reference sequence). In DNA form, the CDR3 reads TGTGCCAGCAGTTTAGGCAGGAACTATGGCTACACCTTC. This translates into CASSLGRNYGYTF.

The chain carries TRBV7-2 and TRBJ2-3; a weak D match, TRBD2 (6 bases). This CDR3 contains 13 residues. Germline-derived CDR1 and CDR2 are SGHTA and FQGNSA. The ends were cut back, 4 bases at V and 3 bases at J, with 8 bases in the middle. Here the CDR3 DNA reads TGTGCCAGCAGCTCCGGAGGGACAGATACGCAGTATTTT. Translation: CASSSGGTDTQYF. Full variable domain (remainder filled in from reference TRBV7-2 and TRBJ2-3): GAGVSQSPSNKVTEKGKDVELRCDPISGHTALYWYRQSLGQGLEFLIYFQGNSAPDKSGLPSDRFSAERTGGSVSTLTIQRTQQEDSAVYLCASSSGGTDTQYFGPGTRLTVL.

This rearrangement joins TRBV6-5 to TRBJ2-7; D is unclear. Germline-derived CDR1 and CDR2 are MNHEY and SVGAGI. The V gene lost 2 bases and the J gene lost 0 bases, with 5 bases spanning the gap. The length of the CDR3 is 13 residues. CDR3 DNA sequence: TGTGCCAGCAGTTACGGCCTCTCCTACGAGCAGTACTTC. This sequence encodes CASSYGLSYEQYF.

This chain uses TRBV9 with TRBJ2-7, with 8 bases fitting TRBD2. Trimming at V came to 0 bases and at J to 6 bases, leaving 17 bases not matched to a gene. In germline, CDR1 is SGDLS, CDR2 YYNGEE. The CDR3 is made up of 18 amino acids. Here the CDR3 reads CASSVASESGSGEVEQYF. The CDR3 bases are TGTGCCAGCAGCGTAGCTTCGGAAAGCGGGAGTGGTGAGGTCGAGCAGTACTTC.

With regard to this clone: The germline gene is not matched at one end of the junction; a read error may be the cause. The genes are TRBV5-4 and TRBJ2-7; 9 nucleotides line up with TRBD2. Germline V CDR1 and CDR2: SGHNT, YYREEE (reference sequence). This CDR3 is built from 15 residues. The CDR3 region has the DNA TGTGCCAGCAGCTTGAATAGCGGGAGTGCCTACGCGCAGTACTTC. It is translated as CASSLNSGSAYAQYF.

The genes are TRBV7-3 and TRBJ2-1; possibly TRBD1 for D (5 bases). The CDR3 runs 15 residues. Trimming left V 5 bases short and J 8 bases short, with 19 bases between. CDR1 is SGHTA, CDR2 FQGTGA, per germline. The CDR3 protein is CASSQETDSSHEQFF. Here the CDR3 DNA reads TGTGCCAGCAGCCAAGAGACAGATTCGAGCCATGAGCAGTTCTTC.

For this clone: The same CDR3 arises from other DNA sequences in this sample as well. V gene TRBV5-4 combines with J gene TRBJ2-5; D unresolved. Trimming removed 4 bases at V and 2 bases at J, with 12 bases between. The CDR3 covers 14 residues. CDR1 SGHNT and CDR2 YYREEE come from the germline V gene (reference sequence). This CDR3 reads CASSLGPSQETQYF. CDR3 DNA sequence: TGTGCCAGCAGCCTCGGCCCTAGTCAAGAGACCCAGTACTTC.

This chain's CDR3 is CASRPGGANSYEQYF. The CDR3 nucleotides are TGTGCCAGCAGGCCCGGAGGGGCCAACTCCTACGAGCAGTACTTC. The chain employs TRBV28 and TRBJ2-7; possible D gene TRBD2, 6 bases. Germline V gene lookup returns CDR1 MDHEN and CDR2 SYDVKM. Trimming removed 6 bases from V and 0 bases from J, with 15 bases in between. The CDR3 consists of 15 residues.

The V and J genes are TRBV27 and TRBJ2-5; 8 bases align to TRBD1. The CDR3 consists of 15 residues. J gave up 11 bases and V 5 bases, and 16 bases lay outside the gene matches. Germline CDR1 and CDR2: MNHEY and SMNVEV (reference sequence). CDR3 bases: TGTGCCAGCAGTCCCTTCGGGACAGGTGCGGAAGAGCAGTACTTC. It specifies CASSPFGTGAEEQYF.

The CDR3 region has the DNA TGTGCCAGCAGCCAAACCCGACAGGGGGTGGGGGAACAGCATTTT. It encodes CASSQTRQGVGEQHF. The chain joins TRBV4-2 to TRBJ1-5; 9 nucleotides line up with TRBD1. The CDR3 has 15 amino acids. Per the germline V gene, CDR1 is LGHNA and CDR2 is YNFKEQ. V dropped 2 bases and J dropped 13; count of bases not matched to a gene: 12.

V gene TRBV19 combines with J gene TRBJ2-7; D possibly corresponds to TRBD2 (5 bases). Trimming shortened V by 2 bases and J by 4 bases, and 18 bases separated the two germline ends. The CDR3 extends over 16 amino acids. Germline V lookup: CDR1 LNHDA, CDR2 SQIVND (reference sequence). CDR3 residues: CASSIRSLAALYEQYF. The CDR3 DNA follows: TGTGCCAGTAGTATAAGGTCGCTAGCTGCTCTTTACGAGCAGTACTTC.

This chain connects TRBV30 to TRBJ2-7, with D perhaps TRBD2 (6 bases). The germline V gene has CDR1 GTSNPN and CDR2 SVGIG (reference sequence). The CDR3 length is 17 residues. Deletions cut 0 bases from V and 0 bases from J, with 18 bases between. The CDR3 reads CAWSVGWGSGHSYEQYF. The DNA of the CDR3 is TGTGCCTGGAGTGTAGGTTGGGGTAGCGGACACTCCTACGAGCAGTACTTC. Complete variable domain (other parts from reference TRBV30 and TRBJ2-7): SQTIHQWPATLVQPVGSPLSLECTVEGTSNPNLYWYRQAAGRGLQLLFYSVGIGQISSEVPQNLSASRPQDRQFILSSKKLLLSDSGFYLCAWSVGWGSGHSYEQYFGPGTRLTVT.

The rearrangement links TRBV6-6 to TRBJ2-1, with 12 bases aligning to TRBD2. Germline loops: CDR1 MNHNY, CDR2 SVGAGI (reference sequence). V trimming: 0 bases; J trimming: 12 bases; junction bases outside the gene matches: 6. The CDR3 runs 15 residues. The CDR3 region is CASSYSRLAGDGQFF. CDR3 nucleotide sequence: TGTGCCAGCAGTTACTCGAGACTAGCGGGAGATGGGCAGTTCTTC.

The chain uses TRBV28 and TRBJ2-7; D is unclear. This CDR3 comprises 12 residues. Germline V gives CDR1 MDHEN, CDR2 SYDVKM. V lost 6 bases to trimming and J lost 4 bases, with 10 bases between them. CDR3: CASSPPGYEQYF. The CDR3 DNA is TGTGCCAGCAGCCCCCCCGGTTACGAGCAGTACTTC.

This rearrangement joins TRBV20-1 to TRBJ2-5; D not resolved. V was cut by 0 bases and J by 3 bases, with 2 bases left in between. The CDR3 spans 11 residues. CDR1 and CDR2 from the germline V gene are DFQATT and SNEGSKA (reference sequence). The CDR3 DNA is TGCAGTGCTAGAGACGAAGAGACCCAGTACTTC. Translation: CSARDEETQYF.

This chain joins TRBV6-5 and TRBJ1-4; 9 nucleotides agree with TRBD1. CDR3 length: 14 amino acids. Unmatched junction bases numbered 3, after V lost 6 bases and J lost 4 bases. Germline V lookup: CDR1 MNHEY, CDR2 SVGAGI. CDR3 loop: CASRPGQGNEKLFF. Here the CDR3 DNA reads TGTGCCAGCAGGCCGGGACAGGGTAATGAAAAACTGTTTTTT.

V usage is TRBV9 and J usage is TRBJ2-1; the match to TRBD2 covers 7 bases. Germline loops: CDR1 SGDLS, CDR2 YYNGEE. V lost 4 bases and J lost 5; bases outside the gene matches: 6. The CDR3 has 14 residues. The CDR3 loop reads CASSYGLGDNEQFF. Here the CDR3 DNA reads TGTGCCAGCAGCTACGGACTAGGGGACAATGAGCAGTTCTTC.

The rearrangement uses TRBV19 and TRBJ1-2; D gene uncertain. The CDR3 consists of 12 residues. The germline gives CDR1 LNHDA, CDR2 SQIVND (reference sequence). Between the trimmed V and J ends, which lost 3 bases and 4 bases, there was a span of 6 bases. The CDR3: CASSITGYGYTF. In DNA form, the CDR3 reads TGTGCCAGTAGTATCACTGGCTATGGCTACACCTTC.

The V and J genes are TRBV19 and TRBJ2-1; 7 nucleotides match TRBD2. V was clipped by 3 bases and J by 4 bases; unmatched bases: 9. The CDR3 is made up of 16 amino acids. Germline values: CDR1 LNHDA, CDR2 SQIVND (reference sequence). The CDR3 DNA follows: TGTGCCAGTAGTATTGGGTGGCTAGCGGAGTACAATGAGCAGTTCTTC. It translates to CASSIGWLAEYNEQFF.

The gene calls are TRBV7-9 and TRBJ1-6, with a possible D match to TRBD1 (5 bases). This CDR3 comprises 17 residues. Germline lookup yields CDR1 SEHNR and CDR2 FQNEAQ (reference sequence). V gave up 5 bases and J gave up 7 bases, with 21 bases separating them. The CDR3 bases are TGTGCCAGCAGCAAACAACCCAGGGTCGCGAAGAATTCACCCCTCCACTTT. This gives the protein CASSKQPRVAKNSPLHF. Variable domain in full (rest from reference TRBV7-9 and TRBJ1-6): DTGVSQNPRHKITKRGQNVTFRCDPISEHNRLYWYRQTLGQGPEFLTYFQNEAQLEKSRLLSDRFSAERPKGSFSTLEIQRTEQGDSAMYLCASSKQPRVAKNSPLHFGNGTRLTVT.

The chain has TRBV7-2 and TRBJ1-2, with D perhaps matching TRBD1 (5 bases). The V end lost 7 bases, the J end lost 6 bases, and 18 bases lay between the germline ends. This CDR3 contains 14 residues. From germline, CDR1 is SGHTA and CDR2 FQGNSA. The CDR3 sequence is CASTPGGGYHGYTF. DNA for the CDR3: TGTGCCAGCACCCCCGGCGGGGGGTACCATGGCTACACCTTC.

This chain uses TRBV20-1 with TRBJ2-5; 7 nucleotides align to TRBD1. The better agreement between TRBJ2-7 and the DNA end casts doubt on the J call. The germline CDR1 and CDR2 sequences are DFQATT and SNEGSKA (reference sequence). The CDR3 is 11 amino acids. The CDR3 spells CSPTQGNEQYF. The CDR3, as DNA: TGCAGTCCGACACAGGGGAACGAGCAGTACTTC.

The chain combines TRBV18 with TRBJ1-5; 9 bases match TRBD1. Per germline, CDR1 KGHSH and CDR2 LQKENI. CDR3 length: 14 residues. The trim removed 4 bases at V and 2 bases at J, leaving 0 bases unmatched. In DNA, the CDR3 is TGTGCCAGCTCACGGACAGGGGGCAATCAGCCCCAGCATTTT. It codes for CASSRTGGNQPQHF.

The rearrangement uses TRBV27 and TRBJ2-7; a possible D gene is TRBD1 (5 bases). This CDR3 contains 16 residues. V lost 6 bases, J lost 0 bases, and 18 bases lay in between. The V gene's germline CDR1 is MNHEY and CDR2 SMNVEV (reference sequence). CDR3 coding DNA: TGTGCCAGCAGCACAGGACCGTTTGGTTACTCCTACGAGCAGTACTTC. Protein sequence: CASSTGPFGYSYEQYF.

The chain employs TRBV9 and TRBJ2-5; 7 bases agree with TRBD2. The V gene's germline CDR1 is SGDLS and CDR2 YYNGEE. With V trimmed by 3 bases and J by 5 bases, 16 bases remained unmatched. The CDR3 is 17 amino acids. The CDR3 DNA is TGTGCCAGCAGCGGGTGGGGGGTACTAGCGCCGGGGGAGACCCAGTACTTC. This translates into CASSGWGVLAPGETQYF.

The rearrangement uses TRBV6-5 and TRBJ1-2, with D hard to call. The CDR3 consists of 16 residues. V dropped 0 bases and J dropped 8 bases, with 19 bases sitting between them. CDR1 MNHEY and CDR2 SVGAGI come from the germline V gene. CDR3 DNA: TGTGCCAGCAGTTACTCGATTATAGAATCCTCCCACGGCTACACCTTC. It specifies CASSYSIIESSHGYTF.

This rearrangement joins TRBV10-1 to TRBJ2-5, with 8 bases identical to TRBD2. Germline trimming cut 4 bases from V and 4 bases from J; bases unmatched to any gene: 8. Germline CDR1 WNHNN, CDR2 SYGVQD (reference sequence). The CDR3 is 15 residues long. CDR3 DNA sequence: TGCGCCAGCAGTGGGAGAGCGGGAGCCGGAGAGACCCAGTACTTC. Amino acid sequence: CASSGRAGAGETQYF.

This clone was found a few times. The rearrangement joins TRBV7-2 to TRBJ2-5, with D uncertain. V was cut by 0 bases and J by 1 base, with 3 bases left in between. This CDR3 has 13 residues. CDR1 is SGHTA, CDR2 FQGNSA, per germline. The CDR3 region is CASSLARQETQYF. CDR3 bases: TGTGCCAGCAGCTTAGCGCGCCAAGAGACCCAGTACTTC. The full variable domain, rest sourced from reference TRBV7-2 and TRBJ2-5, is GAGVSQSPSNKVTEKGKDVELRCDPISGHTALYWYRQSLGQGLEFLIYFQGNSAPDKSGLPSDRFSAERTGGSVSTLTIQRTQQEDSAVYLCASSLARQETQYFGPGTRLLVL.